In this sample, the clone carrying this T cell receptor beta chain turned up once. The data belong to a study of blood T cells in healthy people across ages. Study information: Using template switching, researchers captured about one barcoded beta molecule for each two T cells.

The people who gave samples were healthy Caucasians from Russia, aged roughly 6 to 100. Each donor had approximately 10 milliliters of peripheral blood drawn. Per-sample PBMC isolation yielded at least 6.5 million cells. Per germline, CDR1 MNHEY and CDR2 SMNVEV (reference sequence). After removal of 6 bases from V and 5 bases from J, the junction contained 8 bases not matched to a gene. There are 14 residues in the CDR3. With a J-beta primer mix and a sample-barcoded 5' primer, a second PCR ran about 7 to 12 cycles. Via MiXCR, TCRdb re-called the 5' RACE reads, giving one row per CDR3 protein. Among about 1.4 million distinct CDR3 sequences listed, approximately 63% were seen once.

The clonotype was recovered from a man between 18 and 35 years old in good health. The sample was blood. The rearrangement links TRBV27 to TRBJ1-1, with 8 bases matching TRBD1. CDR3 loop: CASRPQGALTEAFF. DNA for the CDR3: TGTGCCAGCAGACCCCAGGGGGCTCTGACTGAAGCTTTCTTT.